The T cell receptor (beta chain) under discussion was sequenced for a study of T cell changes during pregnancy in multiple sclerosis. Trimming took 6 bases from V and 8 from J; bases not matched to a gene: 8. The CDR3 contains 13 residues. CDR1 MNHEY and CDR2 SVGAGI come from the germline V gene. In this sample, this clone turned up a few times. TCRdb's table, derived via immunoSEQ multiplex PCR, lists solely in-frame clones and lacks some. The table has more than 90,000 clones, about 92% seen once. Here the sequenced sample was peripheral blood, taken in the first trimester of pregnancy. The chain links TRBV6-5 to TRBJ1-2; 8 nucleotides match TRBD1. This receptor was obtained from a female donor with multiple sclerosis, enrolled in a pregnancy study. CDR3 nucleotide sequence: TGTGCCAGCAGGGTGGACAGGGCTGGAGGCTACACCTTC. The encoded protein is CASRVDRAGGYTF.